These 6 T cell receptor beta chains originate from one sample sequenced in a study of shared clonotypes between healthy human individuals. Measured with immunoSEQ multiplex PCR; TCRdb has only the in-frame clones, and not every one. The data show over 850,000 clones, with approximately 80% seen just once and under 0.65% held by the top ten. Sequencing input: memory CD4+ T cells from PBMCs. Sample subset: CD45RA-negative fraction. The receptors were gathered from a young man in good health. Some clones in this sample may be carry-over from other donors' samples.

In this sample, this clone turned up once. CDR3 bases: TGTGCCAGGGGGACAGGGGGCTACGAGCAGTACTTC. Translated, it gives CARGTGGYEQYF. V and J are TRBV30 and TRBJ2-7; 11 bases line up with TRBD1. CDR1 is GTSNPN and CDR2 is SVGIG in the germline V gene (reference sequence). The trim removed 8 bases at V and 3 bases at J, leaving 3 bases unmatched. This CDR3 spans 12 amino acids.

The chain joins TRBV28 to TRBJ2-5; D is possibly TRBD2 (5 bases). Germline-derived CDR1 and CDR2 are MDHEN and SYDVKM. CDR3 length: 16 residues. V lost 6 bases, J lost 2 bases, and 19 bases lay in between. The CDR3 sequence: CASRLGYGRVQETQYF. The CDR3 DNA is TGTGCCAGCAGACTAGGGTATGGGCGGGTTCAAGAGACCCAGTACTTC.

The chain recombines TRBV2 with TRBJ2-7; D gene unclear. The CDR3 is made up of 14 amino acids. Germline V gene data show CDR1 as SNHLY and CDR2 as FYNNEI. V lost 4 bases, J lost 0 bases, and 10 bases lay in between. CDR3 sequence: CASSAAVTSYEQYF. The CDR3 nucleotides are TGTGCCAGCAGTGCGGCGGTCACCTCCTACGAGCAGTACTTC. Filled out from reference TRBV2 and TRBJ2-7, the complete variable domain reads EPEVTQTPSHQVTQMGQEVILRCVPISNHLYFYWYRQILGQKVEFLVSFYNNEISEKSEIFDDQFSVERPDGSNFTLKIRSTKLEDSAMYFCASSAAVTSYEQYFGPGTRLTVT.

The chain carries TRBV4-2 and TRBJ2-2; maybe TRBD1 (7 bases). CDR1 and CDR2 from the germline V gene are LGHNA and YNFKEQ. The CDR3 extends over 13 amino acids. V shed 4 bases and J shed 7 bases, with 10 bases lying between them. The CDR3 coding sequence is TGTGCCAGCAGCCGACAGGGAGGCGGGGAGCTGTTTTTT. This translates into CASSRQGGGELFF.

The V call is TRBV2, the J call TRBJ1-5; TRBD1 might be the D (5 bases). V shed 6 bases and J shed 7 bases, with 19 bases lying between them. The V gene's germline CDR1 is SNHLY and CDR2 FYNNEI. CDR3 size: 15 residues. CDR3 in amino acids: CASSPGRTAPQPQHF. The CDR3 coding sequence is TGTGCCAGCAGCCCAGGGCGGACGGCCCCCCAGCCCCAGCATTTT.

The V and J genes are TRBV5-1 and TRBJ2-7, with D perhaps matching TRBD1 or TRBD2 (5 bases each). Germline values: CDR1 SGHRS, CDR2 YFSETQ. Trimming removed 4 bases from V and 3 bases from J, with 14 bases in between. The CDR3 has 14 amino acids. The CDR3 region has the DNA TGCGCCAGCAGCCCCCAGGGCGGAGGCTACGAGCAGTACTTC. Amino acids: CASSPQGGGYEQYF.